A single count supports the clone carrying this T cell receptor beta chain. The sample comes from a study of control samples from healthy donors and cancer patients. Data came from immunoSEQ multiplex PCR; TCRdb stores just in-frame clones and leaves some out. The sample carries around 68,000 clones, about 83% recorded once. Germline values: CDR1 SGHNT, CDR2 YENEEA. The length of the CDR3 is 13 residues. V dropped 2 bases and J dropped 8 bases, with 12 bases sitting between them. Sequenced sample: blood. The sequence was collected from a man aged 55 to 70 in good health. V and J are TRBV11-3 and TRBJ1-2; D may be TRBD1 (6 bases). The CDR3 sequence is CASSLTQGRGYTF. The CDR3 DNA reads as TGTGCCAGCAGCTTAACACAGGGACGCGGCTACACCTTC.